This T cell receptor (beta chain) derives from a study of early T cells in non-severe SARS-CoV-2 infection. Individual cDNA molecules received unique molecular identifiers. TCRdb redid the calling of the 5' RACE reads with MiXCR, one entry per CDR3 protein. The table records some 62,000 distinct CDR3 sequences, around 9.9% of them present only once. A note on this clonotype: Its antigen remains unknown.

V lost 2 bases and J 4 bases, leaving 10 bases between the germline ends. This CDR3 has 14 amino acids. Germline values: CDR1 LGHDT, CDR2 YNNKEL (reference sequence). Study-level results: VDJdb matching skewed toward anti-spike CD8 responses, missing private and CD4 specificities.

The V call is TRBV3-1, the J call TRBJ2-3; D is ambiguous. The sample consisted of whole blood. This sequence was found in an adult who was a healthcare worker with PCR-confirmed SARS-CoV-2 infection or an uninfected control (not recorded which). The CDR3 loop is CASSQFASADTQYF. The CDR3, as DNA: TGTGCCAGCAGCCAATTCGCGAGTGCAGATACGCAGTATTTT.